The rows below give T cell receptor beta chains drawn from one sample of a study of beta chain features in type 1 diabetes. Libraries were prepared by immunoSEQ multiplex PCR; TCRdb keeps only in-frame clonotypes and omits some of them. The sample contains 600,000 to 700,000 clones, over 10% of which appear only once. The sample comprised naive CD4+ T cells from blood. Source of these receptors: a man aged 30-40 years with type 1 diabetes. CDR3s include the opening cysteine and the closing phenylalanine or tryptophan. The D gene is left open where the match is weak. Clone size is stated in some rows and not others, as once, few, many or a class when expanded.

NA	TRBV4-3	TRBJ2-1	few	TGCGCCAGCAGCCAAGATGGTAGAGTAGTGGGGCAGTTCTTC	CASSQDGRVVGQFF
TRBD1	TRBV19	TRBJ2-3	NA	TGTGCCAGTAGCTCCGACAGGGGGTCAGATACGCAGTATTTT	CASSSDRGSDTQYF
NA	TRBV29-1	TRBJ1-4	few	TGCAGCGTTGGGAAGGACGGCAATAATGAAAAACTGTTTTTT	CSVGKDGNNEKLFF
TRBD2	TRBV18	TRBJ2-3	few	TGTGCCAGCTCACCTCTGAGCGGGGGAGGAGATACGCAGTATTTT	CASSPLSGGGDTQYF
NA	TRBV18	TRBJ1-2	NA	TGTGCCAGCTCACCAGAACACCGATATGGCTACACCTTC	CASSPEHRYGYTF
NA	TRBV28	TRBJ2-6	NA	TGTGCCAGCAGCCTAGGGGGCTCTGGGGCCAACGTCCTGACTTTC	CASSLGGSGANVLTF
NA	TRBV4-1	TRBJ1-1	NA	TGCGCCAGCAGCGGTATGGGAAACACTGAAGCTTTCTTT	CASSGMGNTEAFF
NA	TRBV7-2	TRBJ2-7	NA	TGTGCCAGCAGCGCGAGACCCTTCTCCTACGAGCAGTACTTC	CASSARPFSYEQYF
TRBD2	TRBV27	TRBJ2-1	NA	TGTGCCAGCAGTTGGGCTAGCGGTATTTACAATGAGCAGTTCTTC	CASSWASGIYNEQFF
NA	TRBV5-1	TRBJ2-7	few	TGCGCCAGCAGCCTCCTAGGAGCCTACGAGCAGTACTTC	CASSLLGAYEQYF
TRBD1	TRBV6-5	TRBJ2-3	NA	TGTGCCAGCTCCCCGGGACAGGGGTCAGATACGCAGTATTTT	CASSPGQGSDTQYF
NA	TRBV5-1	TRBJ1-2	NA	TGCGCCAGCAGCCCCCGGAGCGGAAGTAGCTACACCTTC	CASSPRSGSSYTF
NA	TRBV7-2	TRBJ2-7	NA	TGTGCCAGCAGCTTACCAGGGCTTATCTACGAGCAGTACTTC	CASSLPGLIYEQYF
TRBD1	TRBV4-3	TRBJ1-2	NA	TGCGCCAGCAGCCAGGGGGACAGGCTCTATGGCTACACCTTC	CASSQGDRLYGYTF
NA	TRBV28	TRBJ2-5	few	TGTGCCAGCAGTTTGGAACGGACCCAGTACTTC	CASSLERTQYF
NA	TRBV4-3	TRBJ2-1	few	TGCGCCAGCAGCCAAGAGGACCTAGATGTTGAGCAGTTCTTC	CASSQEDLDVEQFF
NA	TRBV7-9	TRBJ2-4	NA	TGTGCCAGCAGCCAAGGGGGGGGACTGGAAAACATTCAGTACTTC	CASSQGGGLENIQYF